Reported below is one T cell receptor (beta chain). All patients were mismatch repair deficient, assessed by either PCR or immunohistochemistry. The sample comes from a study of PD-1 blockade in mismatch repair-deficient tumors. Measured with immunoSEQ multiplex PCR; TCRdb has only the in-frame clones, and not every one. The table includes around 48,000 clones, approximately 80% detected once. The CDR3 has 15 residues. Germline V gives CDR1 SGHNT, CDR2 YYREEE (reference sequence). With 2 bases clipped from V and 7 bases from J, the junction kept 11 bases outside the gene matches. The chain combines TRBV5-4 with TRBJ1-2; 7 nucleotides agree with TRBD1. The specimen was peripheral blood, collected 4 weeks after starting pembrolizumab. The TCR comes from an adult with mismatch repair-deficient cancer. The CDR3 is CASSFLGQETTGYTF. The CDR3 coding sequence is TGTGCCAGCAGCTTTTTAGGACAGGAGACTACTGGCTACACCTTC.